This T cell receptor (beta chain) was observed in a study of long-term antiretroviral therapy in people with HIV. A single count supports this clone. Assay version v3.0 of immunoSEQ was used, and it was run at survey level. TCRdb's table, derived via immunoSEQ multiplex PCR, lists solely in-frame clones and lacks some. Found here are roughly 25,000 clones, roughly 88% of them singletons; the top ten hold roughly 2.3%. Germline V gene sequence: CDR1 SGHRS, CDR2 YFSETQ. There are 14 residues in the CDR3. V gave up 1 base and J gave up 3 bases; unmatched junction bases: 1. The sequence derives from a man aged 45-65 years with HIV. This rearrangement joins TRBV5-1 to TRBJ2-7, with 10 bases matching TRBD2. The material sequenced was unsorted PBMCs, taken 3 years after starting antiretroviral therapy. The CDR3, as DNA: TGCGCCAGCAGCTTGCTAGCGGGAGTCTACGAGCAGTACTTC. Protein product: CASSLLAGVYEQYF. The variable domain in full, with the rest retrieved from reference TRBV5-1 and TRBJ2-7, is KAGVTQTPRYLIKTRGQQVTLSCSPISGHRSVSWYQQTPGQGLQFLFEYFSETQRNKGNFPGRFSGRQFSNSRSEMNVSTLELGDSALYLCASSLLAGVYEQYFGPGTRLTVT.